A selection of T cell receptor beta chains follows, all from one sample in a study of T cell responses to AZD1222 COVID-19 vaccine. Method: immunoSEQ multiplex PCR; TCRdb's copy keeps in-frame clones and lacks some. This table has roughly 130,000 clones, less than 95% appearing once. The sample was peripheral blood, taken 28 days after the second dose of the MenACWY control vaccine. The receptor set was obtained from an adult who received the MenACWY meningococcal vaccine as a control. Both conserved end residues are part of each CDR3. D genes are given only for firm matches. For some rows the clone size is stated as once, few or many, or as a class when expanded; others skip it.

J gene: TRBJ1-5
clone size: few
V gene: TRBV19
D gene: .
CDR3 protein: CASEGRGAWNQPQHF
CDR3 DNA: TGTGCCAGTGAGGGGCGGGGGGCATGGAATCAGCCCCAGCATTTT

J gene: TRBJ2-2
clone size: .
V gene: TRBV28
D gene: .
CDR3 protein: CASRKSTGELFF
CDR3 DNA: TGTGCCAGCAGAAAATCGACCGGGGAGCTGTTTTTT

J gene: TRBJ2-5
clone size: .
V gene: TRBV5-1
D gene: TRBD2
CDR3 protein: CASSLALAGGETQYF
CDR3 DNA: TGCGCCAGCAGCTTGGCCCTAGCGGGAGGGGAGACCCAGTACTTC

J gene: TRBJ1-2
clone size: .
V gene: TRBV5-1
D gene: .
CDR3 protein: CASSYTGEGYGYTF
CDR3 DNA: TGCGCCAGCAGCTACACCGGGGAGGGGTATGGCTACACCTTC

J gene: TRBJ1-6
clone size: .
V gene: TRBV6-5
D gene: .
CDR3 protein: CASVNEGSPLHF
CDR3 DNA: TGTGCCAGCGTCAACGAGGGTTCACCCCTCCACTTT

J gene: TRBJ1-5
clone size: .
V gene: TRBV28
D gene: .
CDR3 protein: CASSWAGNQPQHF
CDR3 DNA: TGTGCCAGCAGTTGGGCGGGCAATCAGCCCCAGCATTTT

J gene: TRBJ2-7
clone size: .
V gene: TRBV7-9
D gene: TRBD2
CDR3 protein: CASSPGGGGAKEQYF
CDR3 DNA: TGTGCCAGCAGCCCCGGTGGCGGGGGGGCGAAAGAGCAGTACTTC

J gene: TRBJ2-3
clone size: .
V gene: TRBV19
D gene: .
CDR3 protein: CASSPSAATTDTQYF
CDR3 DNA: TGTGCCAGTAGTCCGTCGGCTGCTACTACAGATACGCAGTATTTT

J gene: TRBJ2-5
clone size: few
V gene: TRBV7-2
D gene: TRBD1
CDR3 protein: CASSLVPGGRGQETQYF
CDR3 DNA: TGTGCCAGCAGCTTAGTCCCGGGCGGCAGGGGGCAAGAGACCCAGTACTTC

J gene: TRBJ2-7
clone size: .
V gene: TRBV6-5
D gene: .
CDR3 protein: CASRADYEQYF
CDR3 DNA: TGTGCCAGCAGAGCGGATTACGAGCAGTACTTC

J gene: TRBJ1-5
clone size: .
V gene: TRBV2
D gene: .
CDR3 protein: CASSELAAFNQPQHF
CDR3 DNA: TGTGCCAGCAGTGAACTGGCAGCCTTCAATCAGCCCCAGCATTTT

J gene: TRBJ2-5
clone size: .
V gene: TRBV5-6
D gene: TRBD2
CDR3 protein: CASSGLGMETQYF
CDR3 DNA: TGTGCCAGCAGTGGACTAGGGATGGAGACCCAGTACTTC

J gene: TRBJ2-1
clone size: .
V gene: TRBV12-3/TRBV12-4
D gene: .
CDR3 protein: CASSLEGSDEQFF
CDR3 DNA: TGTGCCAGCAGTTTAGAGGGATCGGATGAGCAGTTCTTC

J gene: TRBJ2-1
clone size: .
V gene: TRBV14
D gene: .
CDR3 protein: CASSQGTLNEQFF
CDR3 DNA: TGTGCCAGCAGCCAAGGGACACTTAATGAGCAGTTCTTC

J gene: TRBJ2-7
clone size: .
V gene: TRBV5-1
D gene: .
CDR3 protein: CASSEEGQGYEQYF
CDR3 DNA: TGCGCCAGCAGCGAAGAGGGGCAGGGCTACGAGCAGTACTTC

J gene: TRBJ1-1
clone size: .
V gene: TRBV3-1/TRBV3-2
D gene: .
CDR3 protein: CASSQGLIEAFF
CDR3 DNA: TGTGCCAGCAGCCAGGGGCTGATTGAAGCTTTCTTT

J gene: TRBJ1-5
clone size: .
V gene: TRBV28
D gene: TRBD1
CDR3 protein: CASRAGTGVNQPQHF
CDR3 DNA: TGTGCCAGCAGGGCCGGGACAGGGGTCAATCAGCCCCAGCATTTT

J gene: TRBJ1-4
clone size: .
V gene: TRBV18
D gene: TRBD1
CDR3 protein: CASSRSQGAANEKLFF
CDR3 DNA: TGTGCCAGCTCACGTAGCCAGGGGGCGGCTAATGAAAAACTGTTTTTT

J gene: TRBJ2-7
clone size: .
V gene: TRBV18
D gene: TRBD2
CDR3 protein: CASSPGLADYEQYF
CDR3 DNA: TGTGCCAGCTCACCCGGGCTAGCGGACTACGAGCAGTACTTC

J gene: TRBJ1-1
clone size: once
V gene: TRBV29-1
D gene: .
CDR3 protein: CSVELTGNTEAFF
CDR3 DNA: TGCAGCGTTGAATTGACAGGGAACACTGAAGCTTTCTTT

J gene: TRBJ1-1
clone size: once
V gene: TRBV7-2
D gene: .
CDR3 protein: CASSYRLQGRYTEAFF
CDR3 DNA: TGTGCCAGCAGCTACAGACTCCAGGGGAGGTACACTGAAGCTTTCTTT

J gene: TRBJ2-1
clone size: .
V gene: TRBV19
D gene: .
CDR3 protein: CASSMGLTYNEQFF
CDR3 DNA: TGTGCCAGTAGTATGGGTCTGACCTACAATGAGCAGTTCTTC

J gene: TRBJ2-1
clone size: few
V gene: TRBV29-1
D gene: TRBD1
CDR3 protein: CSVEEPPGQGLGEQFF
CDR3 DNA: TGCAGCGTTGAAGAGCCTCCGGGACAGGGTCTGGGTGAGCAGTTCTTC

J gene: TRBJ2-7
clone size: few
V gene: TRBV7-8
D gene: TRBD2
CDR3 protein: CASSSLVSGRASYEQYF
CDR3 DNA: TGTGCCAGCAGCTCCTTGGTCAGCGGGAGGGCCTCCTACGAGCAGTACTTC

J gene: TRBJ2-3
clone size: .
V gene: TRBV5-8
D gene: TRBD2
CDR3 protein: CASSLGLLADTDTQYF
CDR3 DNA: TGTGCCAGCAGCTTGGGCCTACTAGCGGACACAGATACGCAGTATTTT

J gene: TRBJ2-5
clone size: .
V gene: TRBV28
D gene: .
CDR3 protein: CASRKQPNQETQYF
CDR3 DNA: TGTGCCAGCAGGAAACAGCCAAACCAAGAGACCCAGTACTTC

J gene: TRBJ2-1
clone size: .
V gene: TRBV10-1
D gene: TRBD2
CDR3 protein: CASSGTSGRTRNEQFF
CDR3 DNA: TGCGCCAGCAGTGGGACTAGCGGGAGGACCCGCAATGAGCAGTTCTTC

J gene: TRBJ1-1
clone size: .
V gene: TRBV28
D gene: .
CDR3 protein: CATVNPGTNTEAFF
CDR3 DNA: TGTGCCACGGTAAACCCCGGGACGAACACTGAAGCTTTCTTT